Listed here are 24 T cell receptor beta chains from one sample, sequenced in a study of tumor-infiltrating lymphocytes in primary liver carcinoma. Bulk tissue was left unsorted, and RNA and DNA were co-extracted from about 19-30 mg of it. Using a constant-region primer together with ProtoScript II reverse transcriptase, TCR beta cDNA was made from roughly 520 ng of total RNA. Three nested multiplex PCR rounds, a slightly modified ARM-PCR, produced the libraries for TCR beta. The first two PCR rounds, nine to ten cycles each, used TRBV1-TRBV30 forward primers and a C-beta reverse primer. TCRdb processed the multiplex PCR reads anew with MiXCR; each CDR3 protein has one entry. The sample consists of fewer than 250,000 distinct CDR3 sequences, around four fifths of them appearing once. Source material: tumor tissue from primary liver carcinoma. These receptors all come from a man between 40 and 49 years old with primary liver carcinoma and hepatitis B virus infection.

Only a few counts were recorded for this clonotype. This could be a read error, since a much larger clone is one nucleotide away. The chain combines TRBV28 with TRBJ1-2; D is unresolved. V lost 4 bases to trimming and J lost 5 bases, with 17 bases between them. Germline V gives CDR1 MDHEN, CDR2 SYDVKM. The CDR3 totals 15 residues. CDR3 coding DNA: TGTGCCAGCAGTTCCCACGCTGACCCGGGGTATGGCTACACCTTC. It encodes CASSSHADPGYGYTF.

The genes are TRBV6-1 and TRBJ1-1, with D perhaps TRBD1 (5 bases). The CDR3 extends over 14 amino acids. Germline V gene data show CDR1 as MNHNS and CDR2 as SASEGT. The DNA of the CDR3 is TGTACCAACCTAGAAAGGGGATCCGGCACTGAAGCTTTCTTT. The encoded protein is CTNLERGSGTEAFF.

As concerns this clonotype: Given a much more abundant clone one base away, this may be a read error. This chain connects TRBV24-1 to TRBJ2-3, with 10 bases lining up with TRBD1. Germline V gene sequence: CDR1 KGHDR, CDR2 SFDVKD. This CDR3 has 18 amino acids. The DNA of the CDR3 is TGTGCCAGCAGTGATTTAGGACAGGGGGTCCACGACTCAGATACGCAGTATTTT. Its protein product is CASSDLGQGVHDSDTQYF.

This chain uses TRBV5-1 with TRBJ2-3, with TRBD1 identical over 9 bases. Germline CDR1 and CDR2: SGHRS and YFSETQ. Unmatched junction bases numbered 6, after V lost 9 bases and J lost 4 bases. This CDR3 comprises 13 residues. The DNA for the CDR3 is TGCGCCAATAGAAGGACAGGGGCAGATACGCAGTATTTT. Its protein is CANRRTGADTQYF.

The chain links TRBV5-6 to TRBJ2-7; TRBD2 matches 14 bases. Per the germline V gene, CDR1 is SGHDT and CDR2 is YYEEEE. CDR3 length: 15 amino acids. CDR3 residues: CTNSLGLAGDYEQYF. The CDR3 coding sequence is TGTACCAACAGCTTGGGACTAGCGGGAGACTACGAGCAGTACTTC.

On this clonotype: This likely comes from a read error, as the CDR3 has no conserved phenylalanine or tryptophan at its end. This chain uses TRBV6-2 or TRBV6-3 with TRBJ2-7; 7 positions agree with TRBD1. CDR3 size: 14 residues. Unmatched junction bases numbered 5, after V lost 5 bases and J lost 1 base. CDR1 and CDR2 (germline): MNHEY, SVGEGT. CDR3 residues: CASSAQGQSYEQYY. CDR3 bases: TGTGCCAGCAGTGCCCAGGGACAGTCCTACGAGCAGTACTAC.

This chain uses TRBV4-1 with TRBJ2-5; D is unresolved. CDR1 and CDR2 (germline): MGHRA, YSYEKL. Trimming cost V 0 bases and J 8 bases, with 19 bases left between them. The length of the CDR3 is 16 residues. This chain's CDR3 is CASSQDFNQISDTQYF. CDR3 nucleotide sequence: TGCGCCAGCAGCCAAGATTTTAACCAGATCTCGGATACCCAGTACTTC.

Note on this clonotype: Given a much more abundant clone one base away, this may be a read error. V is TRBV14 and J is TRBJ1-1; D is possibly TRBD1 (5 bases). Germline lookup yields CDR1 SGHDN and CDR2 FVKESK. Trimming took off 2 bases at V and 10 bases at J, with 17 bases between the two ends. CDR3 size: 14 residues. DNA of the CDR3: TGTGCCAGCAGCCAAAATCAGGGCCCTTACCCAGCTTTCTTT. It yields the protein CASSQNQGPYPAFF.

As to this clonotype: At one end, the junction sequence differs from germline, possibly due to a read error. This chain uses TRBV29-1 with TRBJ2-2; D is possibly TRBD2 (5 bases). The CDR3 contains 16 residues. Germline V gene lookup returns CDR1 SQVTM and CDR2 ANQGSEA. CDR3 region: CSVEVLDSQVSGELFF. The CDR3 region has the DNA TGCAGCGTCGAAGTACTGGACTCTCAGGTCAGCGGGGAGCTGTTTTTT.

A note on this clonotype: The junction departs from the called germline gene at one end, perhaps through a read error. The CDR3 nucleotides are TGTGCCAGCAGCACGGGGGGGACTACTGAAGATTTATTT. This gives the protein CASSTGGTTEDLF. This chain joins TRBV6-6 and TRBJ1-1; D possibly corresponds to TRBD1 (5 bases). CDR1 is MNHNY, CDR2 SVGAGI, per germline (reference sequence). The CDR3 spans 13 residues.

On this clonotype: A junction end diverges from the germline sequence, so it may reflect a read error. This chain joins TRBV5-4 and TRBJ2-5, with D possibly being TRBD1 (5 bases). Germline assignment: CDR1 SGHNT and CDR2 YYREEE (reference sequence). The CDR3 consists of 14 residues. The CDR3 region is CASSPAQMGQTQYF. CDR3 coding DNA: TGTGCCAGCAGCCCAGCACAGATGGGGCAGACCCAGTACTTT.

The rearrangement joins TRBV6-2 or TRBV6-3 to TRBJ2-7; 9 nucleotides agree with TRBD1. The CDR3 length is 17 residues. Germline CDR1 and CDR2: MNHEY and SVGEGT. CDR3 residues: CGGSSLSPGTGMYKQYF. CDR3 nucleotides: TGTGGCGGCAGTTCCCTATCCCCCGGGACAGGGATGTACAAGCAGTACTTC.

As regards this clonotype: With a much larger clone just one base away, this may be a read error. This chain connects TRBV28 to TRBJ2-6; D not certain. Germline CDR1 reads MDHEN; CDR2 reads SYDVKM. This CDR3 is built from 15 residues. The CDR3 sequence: CASSLGESGVNVLTF. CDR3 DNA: TGTGCCAGCAGTTTAGGGGAAAGTGGGGTCAACGTCCTGACTTTC.

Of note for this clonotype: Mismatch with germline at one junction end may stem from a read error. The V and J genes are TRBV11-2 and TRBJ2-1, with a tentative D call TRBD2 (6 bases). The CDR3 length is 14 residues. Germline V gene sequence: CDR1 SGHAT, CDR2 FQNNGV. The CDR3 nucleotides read TGTGCCAGCGGCCCTAGGGCGGGGACCAATGAGCAGCTCTTC. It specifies CASGPRAGTNEQLF. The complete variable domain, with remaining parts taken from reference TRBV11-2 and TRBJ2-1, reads EAGVAQSPRYKIIEKRQSVAFWCNPISGHATLYWYQQILGQGPKLLIQFQNNGVVDDSQLPKDRFSAERLKGVDSTLKIQPAKLEDSAVYLCASGPRAGTNEQLFGPGTRLTVL.

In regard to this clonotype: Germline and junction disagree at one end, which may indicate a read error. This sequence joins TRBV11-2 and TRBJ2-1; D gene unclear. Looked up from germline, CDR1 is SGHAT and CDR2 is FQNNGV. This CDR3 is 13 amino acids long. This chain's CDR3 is CISSSELYNEQFF. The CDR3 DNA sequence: TGTATCAGCAGCTCAGAATTATACAATGAACAGTTCTTC.

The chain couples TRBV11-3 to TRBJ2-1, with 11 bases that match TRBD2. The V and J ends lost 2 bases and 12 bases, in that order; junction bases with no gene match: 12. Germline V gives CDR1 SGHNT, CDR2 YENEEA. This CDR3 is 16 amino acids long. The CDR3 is CASSLSIAGGRCGQFF. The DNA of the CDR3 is TGTGCCAGCAGCTTAAGTATAGCGGGAGGGCGATGTGGGCAGTTCTTC.

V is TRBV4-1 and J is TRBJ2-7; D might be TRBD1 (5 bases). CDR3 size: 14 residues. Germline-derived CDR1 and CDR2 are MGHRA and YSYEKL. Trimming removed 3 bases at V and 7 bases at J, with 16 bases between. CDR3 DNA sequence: TGCGCCAGCAGCCACGATATGGACAAGGAGGAGCAGTACTTC. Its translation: CASSHDMDKEEQYF.

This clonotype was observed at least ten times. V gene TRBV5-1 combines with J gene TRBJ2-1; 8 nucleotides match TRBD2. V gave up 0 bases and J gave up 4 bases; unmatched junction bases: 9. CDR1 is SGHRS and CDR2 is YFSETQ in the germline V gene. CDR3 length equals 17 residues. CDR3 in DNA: TGCGCCAGCAGCTTGGATCCTAGCGGGCTAACGTACAATGAGCAGTTCTTC. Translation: CASSLDPSGLTYNEQFF.

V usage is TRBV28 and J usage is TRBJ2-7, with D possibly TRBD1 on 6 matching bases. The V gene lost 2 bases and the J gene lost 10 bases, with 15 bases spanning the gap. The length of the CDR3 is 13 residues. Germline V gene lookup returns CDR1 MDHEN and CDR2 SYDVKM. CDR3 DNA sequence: TGTGCCAGCAGTTTACAGGGGTCCGTGGGACAGTACTTC. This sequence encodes CASSLQGSVGQYF.

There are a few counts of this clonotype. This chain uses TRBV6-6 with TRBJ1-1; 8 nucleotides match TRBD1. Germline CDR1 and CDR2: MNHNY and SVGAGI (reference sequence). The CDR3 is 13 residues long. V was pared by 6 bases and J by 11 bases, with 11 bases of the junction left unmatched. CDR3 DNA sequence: TGTGCCAGCAGCACAGGGGGGTCTACAGAGGCTTTCTTT. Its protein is CASSTGGSTEAFF.

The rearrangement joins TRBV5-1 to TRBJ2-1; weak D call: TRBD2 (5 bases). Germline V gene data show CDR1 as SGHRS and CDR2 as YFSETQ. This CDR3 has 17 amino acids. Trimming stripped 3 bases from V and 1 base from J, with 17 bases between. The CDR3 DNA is TGCGCCAGCAGCTCCGGTTTAGCGTTCCGTTCCTACAATGAGCAGTTCTTC. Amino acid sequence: CASSSGLAFRSYNEQFF.

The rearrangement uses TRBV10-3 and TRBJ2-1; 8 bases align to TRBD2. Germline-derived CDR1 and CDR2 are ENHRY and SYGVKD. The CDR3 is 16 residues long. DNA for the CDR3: TGTGTCACCACCCCGTGGGCTAGCGGGTCCTACAATGAGCAGTTCTTC. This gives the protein CVTTPWASGSYNEQFF.

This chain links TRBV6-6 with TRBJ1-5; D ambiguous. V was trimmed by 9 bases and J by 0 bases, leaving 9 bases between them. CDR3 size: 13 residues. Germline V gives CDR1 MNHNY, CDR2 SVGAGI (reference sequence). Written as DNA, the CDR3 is TGTGCCAGTAGTGGATATAGCAATCAGCCCCAGCATTTT. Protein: CASSGYSNQPQHF.

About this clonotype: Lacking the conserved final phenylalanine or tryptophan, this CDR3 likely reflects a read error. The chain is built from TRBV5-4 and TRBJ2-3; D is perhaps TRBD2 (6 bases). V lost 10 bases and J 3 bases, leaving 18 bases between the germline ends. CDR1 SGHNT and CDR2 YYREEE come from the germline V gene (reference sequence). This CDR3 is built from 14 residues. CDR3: CALLGRGLTDTQYY. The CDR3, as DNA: TGTGCCTTACTTGGGCGGGGCTTAACAGATACGCAGTATTAT.